This T cell receptor (beta chain) was obtained from a study of T cells expressing NK-cell markers (dated by TCRdb to 2020 to 2022). Study-level background: Seven or eight donors provided sorted CD3+CD56+NKG2C+, CD3+CD56+NKG2C- and CD3+CD56-NKG2C+ T-cell subsets, whose TCR beta-chain repertoires were profiled. Among the eight sequenced donors, seven were HCMV-seropositive and one was HCMV-seronegative. The eight sequenced donors were randomly selected healthy volunteers, three men and five women. Illumina HiSeq 2000/2500, MiSeq or NextSeq was used to sequence libraries as 2 x 150 bp reads. The research as a whole found: In more than five donors, the dominant CD3+CD56+NKG2C+ clonotypes were found to rank among the top 10 CD8+ clonotypes and to make up roughly 1.0-7.0% of CD8+ T cells. Those dominant clonotypes were again the most abundant among CD3+CD56-NKG2C+ cells in a few donors, at about 28.3-65%. It remained unclear whether the expanded NKG2C-expressing T cell clones were specific for HCMV antigens.

A commercial ELISA kit detecting HCMV-specific IgG in serum was used to determine HCMV serostatus. Ficoll density gradient centrifugation was used to isolate peripheral blood mononuclear cells from blood. For sequencing, an Illumina HiSeq 2000 was employed. The TCR beta cDNA libraries were made using 5'RACE template switching, a step that added both a universal primer site and unique molecular identifiers. cDNA synthesis was primed from the TCR beta constant segment, followed by two successive PCR amplification steps. The paper's processing steps were these. MIGEC was used to demultiplex reads and group reads by UMI, and MiTCR was used to assemble and quantify clonotypes. Only TCR cDNA sequences supported by at least two reads were kept to exclude erroneous sequences. The tcR package was used for downstream repertoire analysis, and clonotypes were matched between fractions using CDR3 nucleotide sequence together with V segment. Antigen specificity was annotated against VDJdb with VDJmatch, allowing one amino acid substitution in CDR3. TCRdb reprocessed the reads; each CDR3 protein sequence makes one entry, and DNA is unavailable. For this entry, the V and J calls and clone size follow TCRdb and not the study's own pipeline. The table for this sample shows 300,000 to 500,000 distinct CDR3 sequences. The ten biggest clones cover around 10% of the sample.

The CDR3 contains 16 residues, cysteine and phenylalanine counted. Nucleotide data are not available. CDR1 PRHDT and CDR2 FYEKMQ were looked up in the germline V gene (reference sequence). As for this clonotype: Its antigen has not been determined.

The chain is assembled from TRBV13 and TRBJ2-3; the TRBD2 assignment by TCRdb is unverifiable without DNA. The sequence derives from a woman in her 50s in good health. Donor details come from another sample of the same person, matched by shared clones. Sequencing was carried out using blood T cells: a sorted CD56 or NKG2C T cell subset, CD4+ or CD8+ T cells, or bulk PBMC T cells (not recorded which). For the CDR3, the sequence is CASSSRTSGRAHTQYF.